This T cell receptor beta chain was sequenced in a study of regulatory T cells in long-lasting Graves disease. Study information: Persistent cases took antithyroid drugs over 5 years and stayed TSH receptor antibody positive. Study-level results: Only peripheral blood was studied, not thyroid tissue. Comparison showed that persistent patients shared more public clonotypes (2,741) than new patients (approximately 870).

Time point noted: persistent/refractory GD, antithyroid drugs over 5 years with positive TRAb. The TCR library was prepared using RNA isolated from PBMCs. Graves' disease diagnosis was established per American Thyroid Association guidelines. Germline values: CDR1 LGHNA, CDR2 YNFKEQ. This CDR3 is built from 15 residues. Trimming removed 4 bases at V and 7 bases at J, with 17 bases between. This clonotype was counted once. Its antigen is currently unknown. The TCR beta library used iRepertoire HTBI primers with Arm-PCR amplification of CDR3. In TCRdb, the multiplex PCR reads were re-called with MiXCR into one record per CDR3 protein. The table shows about 660,000 distinct CDR3 sequences, with around 30% occurring only once.

The TCR was taken from a female donor with Graves disease. V usage is TRBV4-2 and J usage is TRBJ1-5, with D possibly being TRBD1 (5 bases). Source: peripheral blood mononuclear cells (PBMCs), taken when the disease was refractory, from a patient treated with antithyroid drugs. In DNA, the CDR3 is TGTGCCAGCAGCCCCCTAGGTGGGGCACGGCAGCCCCAGCATTTT. Residues: CASSPLGGARQPQHF.